Sequencing of this T cell receptor beta chain was carried out in a study of blood T cell repertoires in COVID-19. Libraries were prepared by immunoSEQ multiplex PCR; TCRdb keeps only in-frame clonotypes and omits some of them. The sample holds approximately 100,000 clones; 80% to 90% are singletons and the top ten take 0.95% to 1.3%. This receptor was identified in a human donor in a cohort sampled during active COVID-19. The specimen sequenced was peripheral blood.

The CDR3 sequence is CASSWGLATDTQYF. The CDR3 DNA reads as TGCGCCAGCAGCTGGGGACTAGCGACAGATACGCAGTATTTT. The chain employs TRBV5-1 and TRBJ2-3; 10 bases line up with TRBD2. The germline CDR1 and CDR2 sequences are SGHRS and YFSETQ. V lost 3 bases and J lost 3; bases outside the gene matches: 1. The CDR3 contains 14 residues. The variable domain in full, completed from reference TRBV5-1 and TRBJ2-3, reads KAGVTQTPRYLIKTRGQQVTLSCSPISGHRSVSWYQQTPGQGLQFLFEYFSETQRNKGNFPGRFSGRQFSNSRSEMNVSTLELGDSALYLCASSWGLATDTQYFGPGTRLTVL.